These T cell receptor beta chains were read from a single sample in a study of T-cell reconstitution after alpha-beta-depleted transplantation in children. In TCRdb, the PCR reads were re-called with MiXCR into one record per CDR3 protein. This table has some 500,000 distinct CDR3 sequences, approximately 20% appearing once. The source material was PBMCs from the stem cell graft donor, sampled from the stem cell graft. These receptors were collected from a human donor who donated a stem cell graft to a child with acute lymphoblastic leukemia. CDR3s include the opening cysteine and the closing phenylalanine or tryptophan. A D gene is named only where the DNA matches it firmly. Size tells how often a clone was seen (once, few, many) or the class of an expanded clone, and some rows leave it out.

>16|TRBJ2-1|TRBD1|.|TRBV25-1
TGTGCCAGCAGTGGAGAGGGACAGGGGTTAAACAATGAGCAGTTCTTC
CASSGEGQGLNNEQFF
>15|TRBJ2-7|TRBD2|many|TRBV20-1
TGCAGTGCCCCGTCCTTAGAGCTAGCGGCCAACGAGCAGTACTTC
CSAPSLELAANEQYF
>13|TRBJ2-1|.|.|TRBV12-3/TRBV12-4
TGTGCCAGCAAGGAGAGCTCCTACAATGAGCAGTTCTTC
CASKESSYNEQFF
>14|TRBJ2-5|.|.|TRBV6-5
TGTGCCAGCAGTTACTCGGGACCAAAGGGGACCCAGTACTTC
CASSYSGPKGTQYF
>11|TRBJ1-5|.|few|TRBV6-6
TGTGCCGGCGGTTGGGTGGAGCCCCAGCATTTT
CAGGWVEPQHF
>13|TRBJ2-7|.|few|TRBV5-1
TGCGCCAGCAGCTTGGAGACACCCTACGAGCAGTACTTC
CASSLETPYEQYF
>15|TRBJ1-3|.|few|TRBV15
TGTGCCACCAGCAGAGGGGAGGGTCTTGGAAACACCATATATTTT
CATSRGEGLGNTIYF
>15|TRBJ2-5|TRBD2|.|TRBV3-1
TGTGCCAGCAGCCAATTCACTAGCGGGGGCGAGACCCAGTACTTC
CASSQFTSGGETQYF
>15|TRBJ1-1|.|few|TRBV7-9
TGTGCCAGCAGCCCCCACCCCGGGGGCCGTACTGAAGCTTTCTTT
CASSPHPGGRTEAFF
>17|TRBJ2-1|.|.|TRBV15
TGTGCCACCAGCACCCCCAGTTACGGGAGCTCCTACAATGAGCAGTTCTTC
CATSTPSYGSSYNEQFF
>15|TRBJ1-1|TRBD1|few|TRBV20-1
TGCAGTGCTAGAGATAAGGGGACAGGGAGGTCTGAAGCTTTCTTT
CSARDKGTGRSEAFF
>14|TRBJ2-1|TRBD2|.|TRBV2
TGTGCCAGCAAGGCGGGAGAATGGTGGAATGAGCAGTTCTTC
CASKAGEWWNEQFF
>15|TRBJ1-5|TRBD1|few|TRBV12-3/TRBV12-4
TGTGCCAGCAGTATCGACAGGGGGCCCGATCAGCCCCAGCATTTT
CASSIDRGPDQPQHF
>14|TRBJ1-4|.|few|TRBV5-1
TGCGCCAGCAGCACCCGGACAGACCACGAAAAACTGTTTTTT
CASSTRTDHEKLFF
>13|TRBJ1-2|TRBD1|few|TRBV5-1
TGCGCCAGCAGCCTGGGACAGGGAGCGTACTACACCTTC
CASSLGQGAYYTF
>14|TRBJ2-1|.|.|TRBV18
TGTGCCAGCTCCCCACTGTCCCAGAACAATGAGCAGTTCTTC
CASSPLSQNNEQFF
>16|TRBJ2-3|.|.|TRBV12-3/TRBV12-4
TGTGCCAGCAGTATCGGACTGGAACCTGGCACAGATACGCAGTATTTT
CASSIGLEPGTDTQYF
>15|TRBJ1-2|TRBD1|few|TRBV6-5
TGTGCCAGCAGTTATTCGGGACAGGTCATCTATGGCTACACCTTC
CASSYSGQVIYGYTF
>15|TRBJ1-2|TRBD1|few|TRBV5-5
TGTGCCAGCAGCGCGGGGCCTGGACAGGGCTATGGCTACACCTTC
CASSAGPGQGYGYTF
>18|TRBJ1-1|.|.|TRBV11-1
TGTGCCAGCAGCTTAGGGTTTAGGGCCATCGGGGTTAACACTGAAGCTTTCTTT
CASSLGFRAIGVNTEAFF
>16|TRBJ2-1|TRBD2|.|TRBV9
TGTGCCAGCAGCCCCGGGACTAGCACGACCGACAATGAGCAGTTCTTC
CASSPGTSTTDNEQFF
>15|TRBJ2-1|.|.|TRBV6-4
TGTGCCAGCAGTGACTCGACGACTGGGAACAATGAGCAGTTCTTC
CASSDSTTGNNEQFF
>13|TRBJ2-3|.|.|TRBV14
TGTGCCAGCAGCCAGGACTGGAGAATGACGCAGTATTTT
CASSQDWRMTQYF
>14|TRBJ2-7|.|.|TRBV2
TGTGCCAGCATACCGGGATTCATATCCTACGAGCAGTACTTC
CASIPGFISYEQYF